This T cell receptor (beta chain) was recovered during a study of cytomegalovirus exposure and HLA in healthy donors (dated by TCRdb to 2016 to 2017). With respect to the entire study: An earlier analysis of several hundred of the donors reported 250 to 350 Gb of sequence data and 117 million unique TCR beta sequences obtained from about 200 million T cells. Every discovery cohort repertoire had been produced on one sequencing platform. A later genetic analysis used genome-wide SNP genotypes for about three fifths of the 666 donors, treating that subset as a discovery cohort. To predict cytomegalovirus infection status, the study combined high-throughput TCR immunosequencing, statistical association of individual TCRs with disease status, and machine learning. Across roughly 420 genotyped donors of the cohort, an average of about 200,000 unique TCR beta nucleotide sequences per donor were sequenced, and 15% to 20% of those sequences were non-productive. The study was designed to test whether signatures of past pathogen exposure could be identified by cataloging public T cell receptors. Along with the roughly 710-subject first cohort, a separate validation cohort of over 90 different subjects was used. An early release covering roughly 640 HLA-typed donors comprised about 300 gigabases of sequencing data and around 86 million unique TCR sequences. Class I and class II HLA loci were covered by the typing at four-digit resolution. Because of strong linkage in the cohort, roughly five DR-DQ haplotypes were treated as single units for association and clustering. In a later analysis, previously published TCR beta repertoires from about 640 donors were re-analyzed and high-resolution HLA genotyping was added so that TCR occurrence patterns could be studied. In an earlier analysis of several hundred of the donors, high-throughput TCR beta sequencing was used to judge whether each TCR beta V gene segment behaved as functional or pseudogenic. Donor age, sex, ethnicity and CMV serostatus were compiled alongside the repertoire data. The genetic ancestry cluster associated with self-reported Caucasian donors included 65% to 90% of the roughly 360 genotyped donors. The later analysis used no new phenotypic data to find candidate immune exposures, relying instead on TCR beta sequences and their occurrence across donors. Typing coverage differed by locus: A, B, C, DRB1 and DQB1 were typed in about 629-640 donors, DQA1 in 500 to 550, DPA1 in around 610, and DPB1 in 400 to 490. Using immunosequencing, the study profiled T cell repertoires from roughly 650 subjects and related those repertoires to cytomegalovirus serostatus.

Library preparation was by the immunoSEQ multiplex PCR assay. For the multiplex PCR, a mixture combining 60 forward primers for TCR Vbeta segments and 13 reverse primers for TCR Jbeta segments was used. The CDR3 region of rearranged TCR beta genes was amplified from genomic DNA by a multiplex PCR assay. On the Illumina HiSeq System, the amplified TCR beta libraries were sequenced as 87-base-pair reads. As for the authors' bioinformatics: A later analysis counted approximately 76 million unique TCR beta chains across the 650 to 700 repertoires, and some 11 million of these chains were shared by at least two donors. Raw reads were error-corrected and collapsed into unique sequences with a nearest-neighbor algorithm that merged closely related sequences to remove PCR and sequencing errors. V, D and J gene segments were assigned by aligning CDR3 sequences to IMGT reference sequences. Each retained sequence needed at least a six-nucleotide match to both a V gene segment and a J gene segment. A rearrangement counted as productive if the CDR3 had no stop codons and remained in frame with V and J, and every other rearrangement counted as non-productive. Following IMGT convention, CDR3 was defined as the stretch from the second conserved V-encoded cysteine to the conserved J-encoded phenylalanine. The earlier analysis of around 640 of the donors excluded sequences that lacked an unambiguous match to a single V gene segment. An earlier analysis of about 590 of the donors classified V segments as functional when productive rearrangements were above 56.7% and as segregating when the standard deviation between donors was above 5%. To diagnose cytomegalovirus status from the catalog of TCR beta chain sequences, a statistical classification framework was built. In a later analysis, TCR nucleotide sequences were compared against IMGT/GENE-DB human TR gene sequences so that V and J genes could be assigned. The TCRdist pipeline was used in a later analysis to assign CDR3 sequences and most-parsimonious VDJ recombination scenarios. In a later analysis, each TCR beta chain was defined by its CDR3 amino acid sequence together with its V-gene family, and reads lacking a unique V-gene family were excluded. In a later analysis, fewer than 600 highly shared, low-generation-probability nucleotide sequences were removed to address suspected cross-contamination and a sequencing artifact. A later analysis calculated a clonal expansion index for each public chain from normalized within-repertoire ranks of inferred template counts. Generation probabilities in a later analysis came from a VDJ recombination model fitted to out-of-frame rearrangements, and those results were checked against IGoR. In a later analysis, hypergeometric tests were used to score TCR-TCR, TCR-HLA and TCR-CMV co-occurrence, with a repertoire-size bias correction applied to TCR pairs. A later analysis estimated false discovery rates by permuting HLA or CMV assignments 20 times. In a later analysis, co-occurring TCRs were grouped using DBSCAN, and TCRdist sequence similarity was added for clustering within HLA-allele-positive subsets. Repertoires with fewer than 30,000 or more than 120,000 public chains, plus five repertoires with anomalous nucleotide sharing, were excluded from co-occurrence clustering. The source is immuneACCESS, and TCRdb retained only in-frame sequences with V and J called. Part of the clones is not carried over; for the studies checked, unresolved V genes explain less than half of this, and the remainder is unexplained. Clone size and the V and J calls come from that table; the DNA yielded D and trimming. In all, the sample holds approximately 100,000 clones, and 65% to 80% of those were seen once. Less than 2% of the sample is held by the ten biggest clonotypes.

The germline V gene supplies CDR1 SGHRS and CDR2 YFSETQ. V is clipped by 4 bases and J by 6 bases, and the sequence between their germline boundaries is 10 bases long. Counted from cysteine to phenylalanine, this CDR3 has 13 amino acids. CDR3 DNA only is kept here, 39 bases in frame from base 1. Paper-wide results and their limitations: An earlier analysis of approximately 530 of the donors showed that most TCR beta V segments appeared in productive rearrangements either about 87% or about 30% of the time, which broadly matched IMGT annotations. A further reported finding was that TCR beta sequences accurately predicted the HLA-A and HLA-B alleles for most subjects in the first cohort. Sequencing depth was assumed to be roughly uniform across donors in the presence/absence analyses, though that assumption may not hold. In this cohort, only TCR beta chains were sequenced, and detectable features were limited by the absence of alpha or paired-chain data. According to the authors, the approach could potentially be generalized to other disease states and immunological phenotypes. In a later genetic analysis, fewer N-insertions in productive TCRs were reported among donors in an Asian-associated ancestry cluster than the approximately 710-donor mean. Because counts were too low, roughly 18 rarely observed V segments, including chromosome 9 orphons, were left out of the earlier analysis of 500 to 750 of the donors. The only immune exposure information available for the cohort was CMV serostatus. In a later analysis, about 17,000 TCR beta sequences were associated with specific HLA alleles at a false discovery rate of 0.05. A group of highly shared sequence variants was considered likely to be a technical artifact of the sequencing pipeline. A later analysis reported that several top co-occurrence clusters appeared linked to parvovirus B19, influenza, CMV and Epstein-Barr virus. The classifier was reported to diagnose cytomegalovirus status with high specificity and sensitivity in both the original cohort and the validation cohort. In a later genetic analysis, a missense DCLRE1C variant was associated with V-gene and J-gene trimming of TCR beta chains, and the association was replicated in an independent cohort. In the study, 150 to 200 TCR beta chains were listed as associated with cytomegalovirus. When HLA alleles, especially DR and DQ, strongly co-occurred, attributing TCR associations to individual alleles was difficult. In a later analysis, most CMV-associated TCR beta chains were found to appear HLA-restricted, with HLA associations seemingly driven largely by CMV exposure. Linkage disequilibrium might explain the correlated functional status among segregating V segments, but an unknown experimental factor could not be excluded. Compared with equally common non-associated chains, HLA-associated TCR beta chains in a later analysis were more clonally expanded and had lower generation probabilities. In a later analysis, the rate of TCR association differed among HLA loci, with DRB1 alleles having the most associated TCRs and HLA-C alleles having the fewest. Because some donors lacked HLA typing at each locus, the association tests relied only on the typed subset. Most TCR sequences were observed very rarely across donors, whereas some public TCRs were present in many individuals. Because the 87-base-pair reads could not distinguish some IMGT-functional V segments, including TRBV6-2 and TRBV6-3, those segments were excluded. In vitro tests confirmed that a few of the cytomegalovirus-associated TCR beta chains recognize cytomegalovirus antigens.

The cohort consisted of more than 650 healthy bone marrow donors. All cohort members were sampled while nominally healthy, although unrecorded immune exposures were likely present. The donor was CMV seronegative and belonged to the group of 352 seronegative cohort members. A peripheral blood sample was collected from each donor, and TCR beta sequencing was performed on peripheral blood mononuclear cells. Genomic DNA was extracted from the blood cell samples with the Qiagen DNeasy Blood Extraction Kit. Of note for this clone: Its antigen is still unknown. The input lacks base qualities; no much larger clone sits a single base away.

Material for sequencing was PBMCs. The sequence was obtained from a woman aged 40 to 50 in good health and CMV-seronegative. Rearrangement joined TRBV5-1 to TRBJ1-4; TRBD1 is a weak D gene call, 5 bases matching. In nucleotide form, the sequence is TGCGCCAGCAGCCGCGGGGACGATGAAAAACTGTTTTTT. It translates as CASSRGDDEKLFF.